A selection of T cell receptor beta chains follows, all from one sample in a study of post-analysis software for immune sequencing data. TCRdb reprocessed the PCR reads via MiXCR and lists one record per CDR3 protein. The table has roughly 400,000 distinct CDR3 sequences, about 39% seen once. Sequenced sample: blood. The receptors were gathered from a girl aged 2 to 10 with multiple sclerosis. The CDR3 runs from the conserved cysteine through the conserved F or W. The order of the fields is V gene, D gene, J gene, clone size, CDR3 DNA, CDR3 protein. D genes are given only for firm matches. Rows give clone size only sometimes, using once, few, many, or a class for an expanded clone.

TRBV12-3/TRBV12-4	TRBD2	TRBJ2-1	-	TGTGCCAGCTCCCCCCCCCTAGCGGGAGTGAGGGAGCAGTTCTTC	CASSPPLAGVREQFF
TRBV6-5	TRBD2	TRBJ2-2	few	TGTGCCAGCAGCCGAGGACTAGCGGTGAACACCGGGGAGCTGTTTTTT	CASSRGLAVNTGELFF
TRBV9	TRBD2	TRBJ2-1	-	TGTGCCAGCAGCGTAGATCAGCCGGGAGGGGTAAATGAGCAGTTCTTC	CASSVDQPGGVNEQFF
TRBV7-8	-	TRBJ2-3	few	TGTGCCAGCAGCTTAGGTTTGTCCGGTTACACAGATACGCAGTATTTT	CASSLGLSGYTDTQYF
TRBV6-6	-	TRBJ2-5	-	TGTGCCAGCAGTTACTCTATAGCGGCAGACCAAGAGACCCAGTACTTC	CASSYSIAADQETQYF
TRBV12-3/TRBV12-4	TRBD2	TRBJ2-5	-	TGTGCCAGCAGTGGGGGACTAGCGGGGGGTCAAGAGACCCAGTACTTC	CASSGGLAGGQETQYF
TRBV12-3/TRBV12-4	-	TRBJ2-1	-	TGTGCCAGCAGTTTAGGTACTAGCAAGCAGTTCTTC	CASSLGTSKQFF
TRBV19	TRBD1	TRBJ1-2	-	TGTGCCAGTAGTACGACAGGGGCGGTCTATGGCTACACCTTC	CASSTTGAVYGYTF
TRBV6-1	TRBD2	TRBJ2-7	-	TGTGCCACGACCGGGACTAGCGGGGTCGAGCAGTACTTC	CATTGTSGVEQYF
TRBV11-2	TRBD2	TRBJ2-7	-	TGTGCCAGCAGCTTCGGGACTAGCGACTACGAGCAGTACTTC	CASSFGTSDYEQYF
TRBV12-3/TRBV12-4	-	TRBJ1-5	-	TGTGCCAGCAGTTTTTTTCGGGGGGGCCTAGGCAATCAGCCCCAGCATTTT	CASSFFRGGLGNQPQHF
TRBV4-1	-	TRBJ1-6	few	TGCGCCAGCAGCCAAGACGGGGGCAGGGTCGGGAATTCACCCCTCCACTTT	CASSQDGGRVGNSPLHF
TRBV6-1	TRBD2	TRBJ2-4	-	TGTGCCAGCAGTCGGACTAGCGGGAACACACTAGCCAAAAACATTCAGTACTTC	CASSRTSGNTLAKNIQYF
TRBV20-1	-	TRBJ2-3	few	TGCAGTGCTAGAGAAGAACCATGGTCAGATACGCAGTATTTT	CSAREEPWSDTQYF
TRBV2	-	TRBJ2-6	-	TGTGCCAGCACAAGAGGGGGAGGGAACGGGGCCAACGTCCTGACTTTC	CASTRGGGNGANVLTF
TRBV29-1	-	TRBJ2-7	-	TGCAGCGTTGATTGGGTGCCTGGAGGCCACGAGCAGTACTTC	CSVDWVPGGHEQYF
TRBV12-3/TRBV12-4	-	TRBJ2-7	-	TGTGCCAGCAGTACGGTCGGCAGGGAGGTCGGCAATGAGCAGTACTTC	CASSTVGREVGNEQYF
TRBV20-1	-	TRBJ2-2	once	TGCAGTGCTAGGGCCCCGGGACAAACCGGGGAGCTGTTTTTT	CSARAPGQTGELFF
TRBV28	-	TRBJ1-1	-	TGTGCCAGCAACTCAGGGGAGGGGGCTGAAGCTTTCTTT	CASNSGEGAEAFF
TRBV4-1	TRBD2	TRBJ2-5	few	TGCGCCAGCAGCCAAGGGGAGCGGGGGGGCCAAGAGACCCAGTACTTC	CASSQGERGGQETQYF
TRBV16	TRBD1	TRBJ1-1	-	TGTGCCAGCACCCCAGGGGGATTCACTGAAGCTTTCTTT	CASTPGGFTEAFF
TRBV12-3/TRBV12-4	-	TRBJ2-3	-	TGTGCCAGCAGTTTCGTTTTAGGCGGGGTGAGCACAGATACGCAGTATTTT	CASSFVLGGVSTDTQYF
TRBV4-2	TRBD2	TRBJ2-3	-	TGTGCCAGCAGCCGGGAACTAGCGGGCGGTGCAGATACGCAGTATTTT	CASSRELAGGADTQYF
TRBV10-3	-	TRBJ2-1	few	TGTGCCATCAGTGCGGGCCTCTCCAATGAGCAGTTCTTC	CAISAGLSNEQFF
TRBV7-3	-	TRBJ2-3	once	TGTGCCAGCAGCTTCAGCGGACACACAGATACGCAGTATTTT	CASSFSGHTDTQYF
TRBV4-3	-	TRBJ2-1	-	TGCGCCAGCAGCCAAGAATGGTCGGATGAGCAGTTCTTC	CASSQEWSDEQFF
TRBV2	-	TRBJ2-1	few	TGTGCCACGGGGCAGTACAATGAGCAGTTCTTC	CATGQYNEQFF
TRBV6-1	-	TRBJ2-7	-	TGTGCCAGCACTAGAAAAGGTAGCGCGGGCGAGCAGTACTTC	CASTRKGSAGEQYF
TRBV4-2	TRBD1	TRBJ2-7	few	TGTGCCAGCAGCCAACTCGGACAGGGGCAAATTTACGAGCAGTACTTC	CASSQLGQGQIYEQYF
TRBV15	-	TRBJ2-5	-	TGTGCCACCAGCAGGGCCAGTGGATACGAAGAGACCCAGTACTTC	CATSRASGYEETQYF
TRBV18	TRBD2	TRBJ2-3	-	TGTGTCAGCTCACCAGTAAGCGGGGGTACAGATACGCAGTATTTT	CVSSPVSGGTDTQYF
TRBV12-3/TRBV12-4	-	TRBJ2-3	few	TGTGCCAGCAGCTATCTAGCAGTGAGCACAGATACGCAGTATTTT	CASSYLAVSTDTQYF
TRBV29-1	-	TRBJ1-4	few	TGCAGCGTTGAAGATCAAAAGGGTGACGGACCTAATGAAAAACTGTTTTTT	CSVEDQKGDGPNEKLFF
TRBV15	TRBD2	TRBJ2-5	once	TGTGCCACCAGCAGACCACTAGCGGCGCAAGAGACCCAGTACTTC	CATSRPLAAQETQYF
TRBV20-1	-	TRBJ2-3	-	TGCAGTACGCCGGGTGGGGATACGCAGTATTTT	CSTPGGDTQYF
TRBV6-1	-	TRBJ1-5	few	TGTGCCAGCACCATCTCGGGGGGGGGTCAGCCCCAGCATTTT	CASTISGGGQPQHF
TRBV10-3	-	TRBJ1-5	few	TGTGCCATCAGTTCTTTGAATCAGCCCCAGCATTTT	CAISSLNQPQHF
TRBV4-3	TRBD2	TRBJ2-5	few	TGCGCCAGCAGCCAAGATTGGCGGGAGGGCCGGGAGACCCAGTACTTC	CASSQDWREGRETQYF
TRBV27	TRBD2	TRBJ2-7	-	TGTGCCAGCAGTTTATCCCCTAGCGGATCCTACAATGAGCAGTACTTC	CASSLSPSGSYNEQYF
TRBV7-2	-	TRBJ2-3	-	TGTGCCAGCAGCCGATCTACCTGGGGGGCAGATACGCAGTATTTT	CASSRSTWGADTQYF
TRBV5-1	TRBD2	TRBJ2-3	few	TGCGCCAGCAGCCTGGGACTAGCGGGATTTAGCACAGATACGCAGTATTTT	CASSLGLAGFSTDTQYF
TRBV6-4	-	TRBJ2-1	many	TGTGCCAGCAGTGACCGGGACGGGAGTCCCTACAATGAGCAGTTCTTC	CASSDRDGSPYNEQFF
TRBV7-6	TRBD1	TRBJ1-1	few	TGTGCCAGCAGCTCGGGACAGGTGAACACTGAAGCTTTCTTT	CASSSGQVNTEAFF
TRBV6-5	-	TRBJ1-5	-	TGTGCCAGCAGCCGCGGTCTATCCAGCAATCAGCCCCAGCATTTT	CASSRGLSSNQPQHF
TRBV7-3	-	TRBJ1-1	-	TGTGCCAGCAGCCTCGGGGCGGGGGCTGAAGCTTTCTTT	CASSLGAGAEAFF
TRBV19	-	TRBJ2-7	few	TGTGCCAGTAGTATAGGCAGGCTCTACGAGCAGTACTTC	CASSIGRLYEQYF
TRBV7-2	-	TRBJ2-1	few	TGTGCCAGCAGCCCCCGGACGCGATACAATGAGCAGTTCTTC	CASSPRTRYNEQFF
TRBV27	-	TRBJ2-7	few	TGTGCCAGCAGCAGGGCCCCGGGGGTAGTCGAGCAGTACTTC	CASSRAPGVVEQYF
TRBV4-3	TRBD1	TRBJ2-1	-	TGCGCCAGCAGCCAAGATTGGACAGGGAGTTACAATGAGCAGTTCTTC	CASSQDWTGSYNEQFF
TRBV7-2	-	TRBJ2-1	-	TGTGCCAGCAGCTTAGGGGTGGGGGTTGTAGAGACCCAGTTCTTC	CASSLGVGVVETQFF
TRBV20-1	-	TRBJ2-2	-	-	CSARDGWAGGPTQYFGPGTGELFF
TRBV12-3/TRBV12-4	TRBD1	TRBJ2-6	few	TGTGCCAGCAGTTTAGTGACAGGGATCACTGGGGCCAACGTCCTGACTTTC	CASSLVTGITGANVLTF
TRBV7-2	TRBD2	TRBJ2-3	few	TGTGCCAGCAGCTTTTTAGTAGCGGGAGCAACAGATACGCAGTATTTT	CASSFLVAGATDTQYF
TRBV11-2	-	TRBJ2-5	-	TGTGCCAGCAGCTCCCTTCGGGGAAAGGCACTCAGGAGGTACTTC	CASSSLRGKALRRYF
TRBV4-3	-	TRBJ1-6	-	TGCGCCAGCAGCCAAGATCCGTGGCGACAGGAGAATAATTCGCCCCTCCACTTT	CASSQDPWRQENNSPLHF
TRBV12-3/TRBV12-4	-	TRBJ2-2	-	TGTGCCAGCAGTTTACGTCGGGTTGGGGAGCTGTTTTTT	CASSLRRVGELFF